These 31 T cell receptor beta chains share one sample of origin, sequenced in a study of beta chain features in type 1 diabetes. Whole-study results and caveats: Significant though moderate, a shortening of TCRB CDR3s appeared in all four CD4+ subsets of Type 1 diabetes patients.

Expressed TCRB transcripts were sequenced, since all the RNA that had been isolated was reverse transcribed. TCRdb's table, derived via immunoSEQ multiplex PCR, lists solely in-frame clones and lacks some. The sample has around 160,000 clones; around 63% are singletons. These receptors' antigens are unknown. Sequencing was performed on naive CD4+ T cells from blood. These receptors were obtained from a man between 25 and 39 years old with type 1 diabetes.

This clone was found a few times. V is TRBV7-7 and J is TRBJ2-1, with D perhaps matching TRBD1 (6 bases). CDR1 is SSHAT and CDR2 is FNYEAQ in the germline V gene (reference sequence). The CDR3 is made up of 15 amino acids. V lost 5 bases to trimming and J lost 0 bases, with 11 bases between them. In DNA form, the CDR3 reads TGTGCCAGCAGCCCCAGCAGGGGCTCCTACAATGAGCAGTTCTTC. This sequence encodes CASSPSRGSYNEQFF.

The chain is built from TRBV7-2 and TRBJ1-1; no firm D call. Germline lookup yields CDR1 SGHTA and CDR2 FQGNSA. V was trimmed by 2 bases and J by 3 bases, leaving 7 bases between them. CDR3 length: 13 residues. CDR3 bases: TGTGCCAGCAGCTTAACAGCGGACACTGAAGCTTTCTTT. Translation gives CASSLTADTEAFF.

V and J are TRBV7-2 and TRBJ2-3, with D unresolved. Germline V lookup: CDR1 SGHTA, CDR2 FQGNSA. This CDR3 region has 14 residues. V lost 1 base and J lost 3, with 8 bases in between. CDR3 sequence (DNA): TGTGCCAGCAGCTTAGGGTTCGGGACAGATACGCAGTATTTT. Its protein product is CASSLGFGTDTQYF.

Turning to this clone: Other DNA sequences in this sample translate to the same CDR3. The rearrangement joins TRBV7-9 to TRBJ1-2; D unclear. Trimming shortened V by 9 bases and J by 4 bases, and 21 bases separated the two germline ends. In germline, CDR1 is SEHNR, CDR2 FQNEAQ (reference sequence). The CDR3 extends over 15 amino acids. The CDR3, as DNA: TGTGCCAGTAGCCCCGGACTTGGAGGGATCTATGGCTACACCTTC. Translating gives CASSPGLGGIYGYTF. Together with reference TRBV7-9 and TRBJ1-2, the CDR3 gives the full variable domain: DTGVSQNPRHKITKRGQNVTFRCDPISEHNRLYWYRQTLGQGPEFLTYFQNEAQLEKSRLLSDRFSAERPKGSFSTLEIQRTEQGDSAMYLCASSPGLGGIYGYTFGSGTRLTVV.

The rearrangement uses TRBV20-1 and TRBJ1-2; D ambiguous. V shed 0 bases and J shed 6 bases, with 5 bases lying between them. This CDR3 has 11 residues. CDR1 DFQATT and CDR2 SNEGSKA come from the germline V gene (reference sequence). The CDR3 is CSARDPDGYTF. The DNA for the CDR3 is TGCAGTGCTAGAGACCCCGATGGCTACACCTTC.

The V and J genes are TRBV14 and TRBJ1-2; D is possibly TRBD1 (6 bases). Germline CDR1 reads SGHDN; CDR2 reads FVKESK. The CDR3 is 13 amino acids. V shed 4 bases and J shed 0 bases, with 6 bases lying between them. CDR3 DNA: TGTGCCAGCAGCCGGACAGCTAACTATGGCTACACCTTC. Translation gives CASSRTANYGYTF.

The rearrangement uses TRBV4-3 and TRBJ2-7; D call uncertain. V was cut by 4 bases and J by 4 bases, with 17 bases left in between. The CDR3 runs to 15 residues. Germline V CDR1 and CDR2: LGHNA, YSLEER. The CDR3 bases are TGCGCCAGCAGCCGGCTCAAAACCGGGCCGTACGAGCAGTACTTC. Its protein is CASSRLKTGPYEQYF.

V gene TRBV19 combines with J gene TRBJ2-2; D is unclear. The CDR3 length is 14 residues. The germline V and J ends were trimmed by 0 bases and 2 bases, with 4 bases remaining between them. Per germline, CDR1 LNHDA and CDR2 SQIVND (reference sequence). The DNA of the CDR3 is TGTGCCAGTAGTATAGAAGCTAACACCGGGGAGCTGTTTTTT. Translation gives CASSIEANTGELFF.

This chain connects TRBV7-2 to TRBJ1-1, with a tentative D call TRBD1 (6 bases). The CDR3 length is 12 residues. In germline, CDR1 is SGHTA, CDR2 FQGNSA. Trimming cost V 5 bases and J 8 bases, with 12 bases left between them. CDR3 residues: CASSPDRYEAFF. In nucleotides, the CDR3 is TGTGCCAGCAGCCCGGACAGATACGAAGCTTTCTTT.

This sequence joins TRBV4-3 and TRBJ2-1; no definite D call. Trimming shortened V by 1 base and J by 2 bases, and 12 bases separated the two germline ends. This CDR3 is 16 amino acids long. Germline values: CDR1 LGHNA, CDR2 YSLEER. The CDR3 sequence is CASSQGNSLTYNEQFF. DNA of the CDR3: TGCGCCAGCAGCCAAGGGAATTCCCTGACCTACAATGAGCAGTTCTTC.

The chain uses TRBV29-1 and TRBJ1-2; D remains ambiguous. This CDR3 has 13 residues. With 0 bases removed from V and 5 bases from J, the gap between germline ends came to 10 bases. Germline lookup yields CDR1 SQVTM and CDR2 ANQGSEA. CDR3 loop: CSVEEGMGYGYTF. Written as DNA, the CDR3 is TGCAGCGTTGAAGAAGGGATGGGGTATGGCTACACCTTC.

This rearrangement joins TRBV29-1 to TRBJ2-5, with TRBD2 identical over 7 bases. Germline V lookup: CDR1 SQVTM, CDR2 ANQGSEA. The length of the CDR3 is 12 residues. The junction had 3 bases not matched to a gene; V was cut back by 7 bases and J by 1 base. The CDR3 here is CSAGLVQETQYF. For the CDR3, the DNA is TGCAGCGCTGGACTAGTCCAAGAGACCCAGTACTTC. The full variable domain, completed using reference TRBV29-1 and TRBJ2-5, is SAVISQKPSRDICQRGTSLTIQCQVDSQVTMMFWYRQQPGQSLTLIATANQGSEATYESGFVIDKFPISRPNLTFSTLTVSNMSPEDSSIYLCSAGLVQETQYFGPGTRLLVL.

This clone was recorded once. This chain's CDR3 is CASSLDRNNEQFF. Here the CDR3 DNA reads TGCGCCAGCAGCTTGGACAGAAACAATGAGCAGTTCTTC. This chain connects TRBV5-1 to TRBJ2-1; D is unclear. Germline-derived CDR1 and CDR2 are SGHRS and YFSETQ. This CDR3 contains 13 residues. Between the trimmed V and J ends, which lost 0 bases and 5 bases, there was a span of 6 bases.

This clone was observed a handful of times. The chain is built from TRBV9 and TRBJ2-3; D not certain. Germline V gene lookup returns CDR1 SGDLS and CDR2 YYNGEE. This CDR3 spans 14 amino acids. With 0 bases removed from V and 2 bases from J, the gap between germline ends came to 7 bases. The CDR3 DNA reads as TGTGCCAGCAGCGTAGAACCCAACACAGATACGCAGTATTTT. Protein product: CASSVEPNTDTQYF.

This rearrangement joins TRBV4-3 to TRBJ2-7; no clear D. This CDR3 comprises 14 residues. Germline assignment: CDR1 LGHNA and CDR2 YSLEER. Trimming shortened V by 6 bases and J by 7 bases, and 19 bases separated the two germline ends. DNA for the CDR3: TGCGCCAGCAGTCCAAGAGTAGGCTATCGGGAGCAGTACTTC. It encodes CASSPRVGYREQYF.

The V gene is TRBV7-9, the J gene TRBJ2-1, with TRBD2 matching over 10 bases. The V gene end was trimmed by 5 bases and the J gene end by 10 bases; junction bases not matched to a gene: 5. The germline V gene encodes CDR1 SEHNR and CDR2 FQNEAQ (reference sequence). The CDR3 covers 13 residues. CDR3 protein: CASSTLAGYEQFF. CDR3 nucleotide sequence: TGTGCCAGCAGCACACTAGCGGGGTACGAGCAGTTCTTC.

A few counts support this clone. The rearrangement links TRBV7-2 to TRBJ2-5; D perhaps matches TRBD1 (5 bases). Germline V gene data show CDR1 as SGHTA and CDR2 as FQGNSA. V shed 4 bases and J shed 5 bases, with 11 bases lying between them. The CDR3 extends over 13 amino acids. CDR3 bases: TGTGCCAGCAGCTCCGACAGACTTGAGACCCAGTACTTC. It is translated as CASSSDRLETQYF.

The CDR3 loop is CASSPFPGGLAKNIQYF. DNA of the CDR3: TGTGCCAGCTCACCATTCCCAGGGGGCCTTGCCAAAAACATTCAGTACTTC. This chain links TRBV18 with TRBJ2-4; 8 nucleotides align to TRBD1. This CDR3 is built from 17 residues. J lost 1 base, V lost 2 bases, and 7 bases had no gene match. CDR1 and CDR2 from the germline V gene are KGHSH and LQKENI. Complete variable domain (other parts from reference TRBV18 and TRBJ2-4): NAGVMQNPRHLVRRRGQEARLRCSPMKGHSHVYWYRQLPEEGLKFMVYLQKENIIDESGMPKERFSAEFPKEGPSILRIQQVVRGDSAAYFCASSPFPGGLAKNIQYFGAGTRLSVL.

There are a few counts of this clone. The chain joins TRBV29-1 to TRBJ1-1; D gene ambiguous. V shed 2 bases and J shed 4 bases, with 8 bases lying between them. Per germline, CDR1 SQVTM and CDR2 ANQGSEA. The CDR3 has 12 amino acids. CDR3 DNA sequence: TGCAGCGTTGAACCCCCAGGCACTGAAGCTTTCTTT. The encoded protein is CSVEPPGTEAFF. The full variable domain, in which reference TRBV29-1 and TRBJ1-1 provide the parts outside the CDR3, is SAVISQKPSRDICQRGTSLTIQCQVDSQVTMMFWYRQQPGQSLTLIATANQGSEATYESGFVIDKFPISRPNLTFSTLTVSNMSPEDSSIYLCSVEPPGTEAFFGQGTRLTVV.

V is TRBV11-2 and J is TRBJ1-4; D not resolved. This CDR3 has 15 amino acids. With 0 bases removed from V and 4 bases from J, the gap between germline ends came to 9 bases. CDR1 is SGHAT and CDR2 is FQNNGV in the germline V gene. Here the CDR3 DNA reads TGTGCCAGCAGCTTAGATCGCACGCGTAATGAAAAACTGTTTTTT. The encoded protein is CASSLDRTRNEKLFF.

The chain employs TRBV12-5 and TRBJ2-7, with D tentatively TRBD1 (6 bases). The CDR3 loop spans 17 amino acids. CDR1 and CDR2 from the germline V gene are LGHNT and FRNRAP. Between the trimmed V and J ends, which lost 5 bases and 3 bases, there was a span of 23 bases. The CDR3 DNA follows: TGTGCTAGTGGTCCCCCCGCAGGGGTCACCCGGCACTACGAGCAGTACTTC. This translates into CASGPPAGVTRHYEQYF.

The table lists this clone with a few counts. This chain joins TRBV29-1 and TRBJ2-7; TRBD1 matches 9 bases. The CDR3 spans 14 residues. Germline lookup yields CDR1 SQVTM and CDR2 ANQGSEA. The junction had 4 bases not matched to a gene; V was cut back by 4 bases and J by 0 bases. The CDR3, as DNA: TGCAGCGTTGGGGGGACAGGGCGCTCCTACGAGCAGTACTTC. It codes for CSVGGTGRSYEQYF.

The chain links TRBV21-1 to TRBJ2-7; the table names TRBD2, a call not compared with the DNA. TRBV21-1 is reported as a pseudogene. The CDR3 spans 12 residues. CDR3 region: CATSRSPSEQYF. DNA for the CDR3: TGTGCCACCTCGAGATCCCCAAGCGAGCAGTACTTC.

V and J are TRBV5-1 and TRBJ2-1; D may be TRBD1 (6 bases). V lost 1 base and J lost 5, with 13 bases in between. Germline CDR1 SGHRS, CDR2 YFSETQ. This CDR3 spans 15 amino acids. The CDR3 loop reads CASSLMGRDNNEQFF. Written as DNA, the CDR3 is TGCGCCAGCAGCTTGATGGGCCGGGACAACAATGAGCAGTTCTTC.

This clone has a single count. The chain uses TRBV30 and TRBJ2-7; 12 positions agree with TRBD2. Per germline, CDR1 GTSNPN and CDR2 SVGIG (reference sequence). The CDR3 contains 17 residues. V dropped 0 bases and J dropped 2; count of bases not matched to a gene: 8. CDR3 sequence reads: CAWSVLAGGRGPYEQYF. The CDR3 nucleotides are TGTGCCTGGAGTGTACTAGCGGGGGGACGTGGGCCCTACGAGCAGTACTTC.

This chain uses TRBV9 with TRBJ2-5, with a possible D match to TRBD2 (5 bases). Per germline, CDR1 SGDLS and CDR2 YYNGEE. Trimming shortened V by 1 base and J by 5 bases, and 15 bases separated the two germline ends. CDR3 length: 15 amino acids. CDR3 protein: CASSVMLAERETQYF. The CDR3 DNA reads as TGTGCCAGCAGCGTAATGCTAGCCGAAAGGGAGACCCAGTACTTC.

This chain uses TRBV29-1 with TRBJ2-3; TRBD2 agrees at 13 bases. Germline V gene data show CDR1 as SQVTM and CDR2 as ANQGSEA. The CDR3 runs 13 residues. After removal of 5 bases from V and 5 bases from J, the junction contained 1 base not matched to a gene. CDR3 nucleotides: TGCAGCGTTAGGACTAGCGGGGGAGATACGCAGTATTTT. Translating gives CSVRTSGGDTQYF.

The rearrangement joins TRBV4-3 to TRBJ2-3; D not certain. Trimming shortened V by 1 base and J by 4 bases, and 9 bases separated the two germline ends. Germline assignment: CDR1 LGHNA and CDR2 YSLEER. The CDR3 extends over 14 amino acids. CDR3 nucleotide sequence: TGCGCCAGCAGCCAAGTGACGGGCCCAGATACGCAGTATTTT. Translated: CASSQVTGPDTQYF.

This clone occurred a few times. The rearrangement links TRBV4-3 to TRBJ1-5; D call uncertain. The germline V and J ends were trimmed by 2 bases and 7 bases, with 9 bases remaining between them. The CDR3 is 13 residues long. CDR1 LGHNA and CDR2 YSLEER come from the germline V gene. The CDR3 nucleotides are TGCGCCAGCAGCCAAAACGCTGAACAGCCCCAGCATTTT. This translates into CASSQNAEQPQHF.

About this clone itself: The same CDR3 also results from other DNA sequences found in this sample. This rearrangement joins TRBV29-1 to TRBJ2-3; 8 nucleotides agree with TRBD1. V lost 6 bases, J lost 3 bases, and 8 bases stayed unmatched. CDR1 is SQVTM and CDR2 is ANQGSEA in the germline V gene. The CDR3 consists of 14 residues. The CDR3 region is CSVGGQGATDTQYF. CDR3 DNA sequence: TGCAGCGTCGGAGGGCAGGGGGCAACAGATACGCAGTATTTT.

The V and J genes are TRBV2 and TRBJ2-3; D is ambiguous. V was cut by 8 bases and J by 0 bases, with 15 bases left in between. Germline V gene data show CDR1 as SNHLY and CDR2 as FYNNEI. This CDR3 is built from 15 residues. The CDR3 here is CASLLDLASTDTQYF. DNA for the CDR3: TGTGCCAGCTTGCTTGACTTAGCTAGCACAGATACGCAGTATTTT.